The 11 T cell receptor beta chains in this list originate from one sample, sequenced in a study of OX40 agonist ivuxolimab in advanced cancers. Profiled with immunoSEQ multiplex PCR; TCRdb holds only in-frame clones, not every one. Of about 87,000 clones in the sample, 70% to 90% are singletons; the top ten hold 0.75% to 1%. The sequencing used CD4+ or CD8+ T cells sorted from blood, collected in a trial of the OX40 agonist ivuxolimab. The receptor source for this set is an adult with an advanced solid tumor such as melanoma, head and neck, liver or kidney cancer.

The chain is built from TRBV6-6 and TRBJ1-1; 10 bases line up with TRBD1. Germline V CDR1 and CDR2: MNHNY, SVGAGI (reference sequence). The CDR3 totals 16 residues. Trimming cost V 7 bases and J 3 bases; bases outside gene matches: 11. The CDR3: CASTAGTGVSDTEAFF. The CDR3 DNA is TGTGCCAGCACTGCGGGGACAGGGGTATCGGACACTGAAGCTTTCTTT.

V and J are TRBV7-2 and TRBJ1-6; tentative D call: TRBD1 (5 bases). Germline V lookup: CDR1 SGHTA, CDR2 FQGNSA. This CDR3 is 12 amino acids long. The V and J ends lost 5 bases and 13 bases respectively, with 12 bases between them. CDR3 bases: TGTGCCAGCAGCCCCGGGGGGATGCCCCTCCACTTT. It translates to CASSPGGMPLHF.

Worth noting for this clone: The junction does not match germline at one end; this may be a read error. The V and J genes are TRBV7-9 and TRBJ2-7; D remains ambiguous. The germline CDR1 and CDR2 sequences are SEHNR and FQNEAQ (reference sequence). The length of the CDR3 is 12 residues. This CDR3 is CASSLWAREQYF. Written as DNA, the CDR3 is TGCGCCAGCAGCTTATGGGCAAGGGAGCAGTACTTC. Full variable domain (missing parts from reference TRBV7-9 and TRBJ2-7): DTGVSQNPRHKITKRGQNVTFRCDPISEHNRLYWYRQTLGQGPEFLTYFQNEAQLEKSRLLSDRFSAERPKGSFSTLEIQRTEQGDSAMYLCASSLWAREQYFGPGTRLTVT.

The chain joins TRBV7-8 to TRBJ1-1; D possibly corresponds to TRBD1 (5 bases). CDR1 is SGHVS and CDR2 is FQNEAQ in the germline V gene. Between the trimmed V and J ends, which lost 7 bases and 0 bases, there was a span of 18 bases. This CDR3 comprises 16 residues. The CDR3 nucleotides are TGTGCCAGCATCGTAGACGGGCAGGGCATGAACACTGAAGCTTTCTTT. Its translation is CASIVDGQGMNTEAFF.

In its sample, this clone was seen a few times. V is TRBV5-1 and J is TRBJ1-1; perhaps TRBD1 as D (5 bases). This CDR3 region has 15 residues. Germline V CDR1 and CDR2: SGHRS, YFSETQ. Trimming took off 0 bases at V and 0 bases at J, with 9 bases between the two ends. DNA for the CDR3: TGCGCCAGCAGCTTGGTAACAGGTCTGAACACTGAAGCTTTCTTT. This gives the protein CASSLVTGLNTEAFF. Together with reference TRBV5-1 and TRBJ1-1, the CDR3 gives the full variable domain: KAGVTQTPRYLIKTRGQQVTLSCSPISGHRSVSWYQQTPGQGLQFLFEYFSETQRNKGNFPGRFSGRQFSNSRSEMNVSTLELGDSALYLCASSLVTGLNTEAFFGQGTRLTVV.

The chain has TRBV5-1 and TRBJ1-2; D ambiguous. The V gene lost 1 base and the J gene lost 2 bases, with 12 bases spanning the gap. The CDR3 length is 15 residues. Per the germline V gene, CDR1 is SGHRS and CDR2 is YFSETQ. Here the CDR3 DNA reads TGCGCCAGCAGCTTGACTACGACCGACAACTATGGCTACACCTTC. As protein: CASSLTTTDNYGYTF. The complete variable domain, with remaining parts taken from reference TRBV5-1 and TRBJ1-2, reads KAGVTQTPRYLIKTRGQQVTLSCSPISGHRSVSWYQQTPGQGLQFLFEYFSETQRNKGNFPGRFSGRQFSNSRSEMNVSTLELGDSALYLCASSLTTTDNYGYTFGSGTRLTVV.

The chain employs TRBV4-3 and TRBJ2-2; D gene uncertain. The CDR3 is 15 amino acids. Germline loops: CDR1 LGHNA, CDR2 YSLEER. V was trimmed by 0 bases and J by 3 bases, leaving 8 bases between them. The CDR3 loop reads CASSQESQDTGELFF. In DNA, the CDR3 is TGCGCCAGCAGCCAAGAATCCCAAGACACCGGGGAGCTGTTTTTT.

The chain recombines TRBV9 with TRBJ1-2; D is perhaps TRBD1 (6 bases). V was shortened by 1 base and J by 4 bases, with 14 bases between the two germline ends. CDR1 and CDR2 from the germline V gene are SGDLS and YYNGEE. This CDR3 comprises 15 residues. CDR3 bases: TGTGCCAGCAGCGTATCAGGGGCGCAAATCTATGGCTACACCTTC. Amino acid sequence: CASSVSGAQIYGYTF.

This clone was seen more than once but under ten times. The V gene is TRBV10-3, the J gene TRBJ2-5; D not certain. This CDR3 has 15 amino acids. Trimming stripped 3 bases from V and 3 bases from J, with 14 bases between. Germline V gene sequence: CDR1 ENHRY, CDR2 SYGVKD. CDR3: CAISDLGGKEETQYF. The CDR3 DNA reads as TGTGCCATCAGTGACTTAGGTGGGAAGGAAGAGACCCAGTACTTC.

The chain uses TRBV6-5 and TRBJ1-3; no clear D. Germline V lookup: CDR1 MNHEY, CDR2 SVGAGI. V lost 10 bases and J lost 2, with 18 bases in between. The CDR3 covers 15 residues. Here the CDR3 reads CATGGVGWAGNTIYF. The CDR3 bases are TGTGCCACCGGTGGGGTGGGTTGGGCTGGAAACACCATATATTTT.

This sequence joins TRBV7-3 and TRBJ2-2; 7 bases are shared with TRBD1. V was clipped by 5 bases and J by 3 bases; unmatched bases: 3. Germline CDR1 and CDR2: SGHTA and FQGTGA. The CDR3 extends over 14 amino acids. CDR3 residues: CASSPDRDTGELFF. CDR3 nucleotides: TGTGCCAGCAGCCCTGACAGGGACACCGGGGAGCTGTTTTTT.